The 12 T cell receptor beta chains below were found in one sample sequenced in a study of blood T cell repertoires in COVID-19. Using immunoSEQ multiplex PCR, the repertoire was profiled, and TCRdb retains in-frame clones only, with some absent. The sample lists over 150,000 clones; approximately 84% were seen once. Source material: PBMCs or T cells enriched from blood (not recorded which). The origin of the receptors is a woman aged 45-65 years who had recovered from COVID-19.

CDR3 in DNA: TGTGCCAGCAGTCGTCAACTAGCGGGACAAGATACGCAGTATTTT. It is translated as CASSRQLAGQDTQYF. The V call is TRBV7-2, the J call TRBJ2-3; 10 nucleotides line up with TRBD2. V trimming: 6 bases; J trimming: 5 bases; junction bases outside the gene matches: 8. This CDR3 is 15 amino acids long. The germline V gene has CDR1 SGHTA and CDR2 FQGNSA.

Remarks on this clone: The junction departs from germline at one end; a sequencing error may be responsible. This chain connects TRBV5-1 to TRBJ2-3; 12 bases fit TRBD1. Germline values: CDR1 SGHRS, CDR2 YFSETQ. The CDR3 has 15 residues. CDR3 nucleotide sequence: TGCGCCAGCAGCCTAAACCCAGTGACTGGGACAGGGGGCCTATTT. This gives the protein CASSLNPVTGTGGLF.

The chain carries TRBV19 and TRBJ1-1; D is perhaps TRBD1 (5 bases). Germline CDR1 LNHDA, CDR2 SQIVND (reference sequence). There are 13 residues in the CDR3. V was cut by 6 bases and J by 7 bases, with 15 bases left in between. CDR3 sequence: CASRGGAAGEAFF. In DNA, the CDR3 is TGTGCCAGTAGGGGAGGGGCGGCGGGTGAAGCTTTCTTT.

The V and J genes are TRBV7-9 and TRBJ2-1, with a weak D call TRBD2 (6 bases). The germline CDR1 and CDR2 sequences are SEHNR and FQNEAQ (reference sequence). V dropped 6 bases and J dropped 6 bases, with 18 bases sitting between them. The CDR3 is made up of 15 amino acids. The CDR3 DNA reads as TGTGCCAGCAGTTTCCAGCGGAGGGCCCTCAATGAGCAGTTCTTC. Encoded protein: CASSFQRRALNEQFF.

The chain combines TRBV4-3 with TRBJ2-5, with TRBD1 matching 12 bases. Looked up from germline, CDR1 is LGHNA and CDR2 is YSLEER. With V trimmed by 0 bases and J by 4 bases, 6 bases remained unmatched. CDR3 size: 17 residues. The CDR3 reads CASSQDQGTGGGETQYF. CDR3 bases: TGCGCCAGCAGCCAAGATCAAGGGACAGGGGGCGGAGAGACCCAGTACTTC.

This chain connects TRBV12-3 or TRBV12-4 to TRBJ2-7, with TRBD2 matching over 8 bases. V was pared by 5 bases and J by 4 bases, with 1 base of the junction left unmatched. The CDR3 totals 12 residues. The DNA for the CDR3 is TGTGCCAGCAGTCCTAGCGGGTACGAGCAGTACTTC. The encoded protein is CASSPSGYEQYF.

V is TRBV7-9 and J is TRBJ1-6; no definite D call. The CDR3 is made up of 16 amino acids. V lost 1 base and J 9 bases, leaving 16 bases between the germline ends. Germline V gene data show CDR1 as SEHNR and CDR2 as FQNEAQ (reference sequence). CDR3 protein: CASSLVEPSPSSPLHF. DNA of the CDR3: TGTGCCAGCAGCTTAGTAGAGCCCTCCCCTAGTTCACCCCTCCACTTT.

This clone was recorded only once. The J gene is TRBJ1-2, the V gene TRBV7-2, with a possible D match to TRBD1 (6 bases). The CDR3 consists of 16 residues. Germline assignment: CDR1 SGHTA and CDR2 FQGNSA. The V gene lost 0 bases and the J gene lost 3 bases, with 14 bases spanning the gap. The CDR3 loop is CASSLATGNFDYGYTF. The DNA of the CDR3 is TGTGCCAGCAGCTTAGCCACAGGGAATTTTGACTATGGCTACACCTTC.

This clone was detected only once. The chain has TRBV15 and TRBJ1-4; perhaps TRBD1 as D (6 bases). Trimming took 0 bases from V and 0 from J, leaving 14 bases between them. Germline CDR1 LNHNV, CDR2 YYDKDF (reference sequence). The CDR3 totals 18 residues. The DNA of the CDR3 is TGTGCCACCAGCAGAGATCTCCCAGGGGCGGCAACTAATGAAAAACTGTTTTTT. Its protein product is CATSRDLPGAATNEKLFF.

J is TRBJ2-5 and V is TRBV5-1; the D is unclear. V was shortened by 4 bases and J by 7 bases, with 14 bases between the two germline ends. Germline CDR1 and CDR2: SGHRS and YFSETQ. The CDR3 length is 13 residues. CDR3 sequence: CASSGGNLGTQYF. In DNA, the CDR3 is TGCGCCAGCAGCGGCGGAAACTTAGGGACCCAGTACTTC.

This rearrangement joins TRBV2 to TRBJ1-1; D uncertain. Germline V gives CDR1 SNHLY, CDR2 FYNNEI. V was clipped by 7 bases and J by 5 bases, with 17 bases between them. This CDR3 contains 14 residues. The CDR3 DNA is TGTGCCAGCAATTGGGCCCCCCGGGGAACTGAAGCTTTCTTT. It encodes CASNWAPRGTEAFF. Full variable domain (remainder filled in from reference TRBV2 and TRBJ1-1): EPEVTQTPSHQVTQMGQEVILRCVPISNHLYFYWYRQILGQKVEFLVSFYNNEISEKSEIFDDQFSVERPDGSNFTLKIRSTKLEDSAMYFCASNWAPRGTEAFFGQGTRLTVV.

This clone was counted a few times. The chain joins TRBV7-9 to TRBJ1-5, with 8 nucleotides matching TRBD1. Per the germline V gene, CDR1 is SEHNR and CDR2 is FQNEAQ (reference sequence). This CDR3 is built from 14 residues. Trimming at V came to 5 bases and at J to 5 bases, leaving 5 bases not matched to a gene. CDR3 loop: CASSPGQGDQPQHF. The CDR3 coding sequence is TGTGCCAGCAGCCCAGGACAGGGAGATCAGCCCCAGCATTTT. The entire variable domain, with the rest obtained from reference TRBV7-9 and TRBJ1-5, is as follows: DTGVSQNPRHKITKRGQNVTFRCDPISEHNRLYWYRQTLGQGPEFLTYFQNEAQLEKSRLLSDRFSAERPKGSFSTLEIQRTEQGDSAMYLCASSPGQGDQPQHFGDGTRLSIL.